One T cell receptor (beta chain) is described in this entry. The data belong to a study of blood T cell repertoires in COVID-19. Sequencing was performed with immunoSEQ multiplex PCR; in TCRdb, only in-frame clones are kept and a portion is missing. This table has almost 350,000 clones, roughly 90% appearing once. The ends were cut back, 0 bases at V and 3 bases at J, with 11 bases in the middle. Per the germline V gene, CDR1 is SGHDN and CDR2 is FVKESK. The CDR3 consists of 15 residues. A case of COVID-19 had been met by exposed participants within 2 weeks before study entry. This clonotype was sampled from a woman aged 30 to 39 who had been exposed to COVID-19. This chain links TRBV14 with TRBJ1-1, with D perhaps TRBD1 (5 bases). Material for sequencing was PBMCs or T cells enriched from blood (not recorded which). The CDR3 nucleotides are TGTGCCAGCAGCCAAGATTCCCGGGGGGACACTGAAGCTTTCTTT. Protein sequence: CASSQDSRGDTEAFF.